The rows below give T cell receptor beta chains drawn from one sample of a study of cytomegalovirus exposure and HLA in healthy donors. TCRdb keeps only in-frame clones here, not all; method: immunoSEQ multiplex PCR. Here the sample table reports approximately 150,000 clones. The specimen sequenced was PBMCs. These receptor sequences come from a woman aged 45-59 years in good health and CMV-seronegative. The CDR3 runs from the conserved cysteine through the conserved F or W. The order of the fields is J gene, D gene, V gene, CDR3 DNA, CDR3 protein. The D gene is left open where the match is weak.

TRBJ2-7,TRBD1,TRBV6-6,TGTGCCAGCTCCGGGGACAGGTATACGCCATCCTACGAGCAGTACTTC,CASSGDRYTPSYEQYF
TRBJ1-1,TRBD1,TRBV19,TGTGCCAGTAGGGCAGGGGGAAGCACTGAAGCTTTCTTT,CASRAGGSTEAFF
TRBJ1-2,-,TRBV9,TGTGCCAGCAGCACCCAGGGAATCTATGGCTACACCTTC,CASSTQGIYGYTF
TRBJ1-4,TRBD1,TRBV4-2,TGTGCCAGCAGCCCCCGGACAGGTTGGGAAAAACTGTTTTTT,CASSPRTGWEKLFF
TRBJ2-7,TRBD1,TRBV7-6,TGTGCCAGCAGCTTAGAGTTATCCAGGAGACAGGGTGGGAACGAGCAGTACTTC,CASSLELSRRQGGNEQYF
TRBJ2-7,TRBD2,TRBV7-2,TGTGCCAGCAGCTTAGTTAGCGGGAGCTACGAGCAGTACTTC,CASSLVSGSYEQYF
TRBJ2-5,-,TRBV19,TGTGCCAGTAGCAGACTAGGTCGAGAGACCCAGTACTTC,CASSRLGRETQYF
TRBJ2-1,-,TRBV4-3,TGCGCCAGCAGCCTCCAGCGCCCAGATGAGCAGTTCTTC,CASSLQRPDEQFF
TRBJ2-7,-,TRBV28,TGTGCCAGCGGCCTAGCTATTTCCCCGGGCGAGCAGTACTTC,CASGLAISPGEQYF
TRBJ2-1,TRBD2,TRBV11-3,TGTGCCAGCAGCTTCGATCCCGGGACTAGCGGGAGGGCCTACAATGAGCAGTTCTTC,CASSFDPGTSGRAYNEQFF
TRBJ2-2,TRBD1,TRBV5-1,TGCGCCAGCAGCATGGGACAGGGGGCGCGTACCGGGGAGCTGTTTTTT,CASSMGQGARTGELFF
TRBJ2-7,-,TRBV5-4,TGTGCCAGCAGCTTTGGCAGTTCCTACGAGCAGTACTTC,CASSFGSSYEQYF
TRBJ2-1,TRBD2,TRBV30,TGTGCCTGGAGTAAAGCTAGCGGGAACAATGAGCAGTTCTTC,CAWSKASGNNEQFF
TRBJ2-1,TRBD2,TRBV7-3,TGTGCCAGCAGCTCTAGCGGGGTTAGCTCCTACAATGAGCAGTTCTTC,CASSSSGVSSYNEQFF
TRBJ1-5,-,TRBV19,TGTGCCAGTAGTGTCCAAAGGCGGCTCAATCAGCCCCAGCATTTT,CASSVQRRLNQPQHF
TRBJ1-4,-,TRBV19,TGTGCCAGTAGTATATCGGGAGGCTTTGATGAAAAACTGTTTTTT,CASSISGGFDEKLFF
TRBJ2-7,TRBD2,TRBV7-2,TGTGCCAGCAGCCCTAGCGGCTTAACCTACGAGCAGTACTTC,CASSPSGLTYEQYF
TRBJ2-7,-,TRBV7-2,TGTGCCAGCAGCTTGGACTGGAGCTCCTACGAGCAGTACTTC,CASSLDWSSYEQYF
TRBJ1-5,TRBD1,TRBV28,TGTGCCAGCAGGCGGACAGGGGGAGGTCATCAGCCCCAGCATTTT,CASRRTGGGHQPQHF
TRBJ2-7,TRBD1,TRBV29-1,TGCAGCGTTGACTTTTGGACAGGGAGCGCCTACGAGCAGTACTTC,CSVDFWTGSAYEQYF
TRBJ2-5,TRBD1,TRBV30,TGTGCCTACTCCGGGACAGGGGGCACGGTGGAGACCCAGTACTTC,CAYSGTGGTVETQYF
TRBJ2-7,TRBD2,TRBV6-1,TGTGCCAGCAGTGAAAAGACTAGCGGTTCCTACGAGCAGTACTTC,CASSEKTSGSYEQYF